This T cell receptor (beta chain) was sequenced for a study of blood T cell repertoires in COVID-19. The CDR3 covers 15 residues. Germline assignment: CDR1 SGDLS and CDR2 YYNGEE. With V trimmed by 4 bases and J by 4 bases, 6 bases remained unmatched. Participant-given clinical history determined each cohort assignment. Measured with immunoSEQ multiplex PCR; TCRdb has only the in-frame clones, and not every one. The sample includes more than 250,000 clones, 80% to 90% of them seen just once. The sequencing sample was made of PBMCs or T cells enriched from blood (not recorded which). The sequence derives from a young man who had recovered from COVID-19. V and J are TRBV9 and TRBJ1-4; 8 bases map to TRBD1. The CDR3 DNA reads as TGTGCCAGCAGCCCGACAGGGGTTCTTAATGAAAAACTGTTTTTT. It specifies CASSPTGVLNEKLFF.